These T cell receptor beta chains were read from a single sample in a study of blood T cell repertoires in COVID-19. Sequencing was performed with immunoSEQ multiplex PCR; in TCRdb, only in-frame clones are kept and a portion is missing. Of about 380,000 clones listed, roughly 90% were seen once; the top ten hold roughly 1.2%. Material for sequencing was peripheral blood. The receptors derive from a man aged 40-55 years with acute or convalescent COVID-19. CDR3s include the opening cysteine and the closing phenylalanine or tryptophan. A D gene is named only where the DNA matches it firmly. Only part of the rows carry a size: once, few, many, or a class if the clone is expanded.

d_call	v_call	clone_size	j_call	cdr3_nt	cdr3_aa
TRBD1	TRBV25-1	.	TRBJ1-3	TGTGCCAGCAGCCCGGACAGGTTAACTGGAAACACCATATATTTT	CASSPDRLTGNTIYF
.	TRBV19	.	TRBJ1-1	TGTGCCAGTAGTATAGGGGCGGGACTGAACACTGAAGCTTTCTTT	CASSIGAGLNTEAFF
TRBD2	TRBV27	.	TRBJ2-1	TGTGCCAGCAGTCCGCCGGGACTAGCCCCCAATGAGCAGTTCTTC	CASSPPGLAPNEQFF
.	TRBV6-2/TRBV6-3	.	TRBJ2-3	TGTGCCAGCAGTTACTCGATGCGGAGCACAGATACGCAGTATTTT	CASSYSMRSTDTQYF
.	TRBV4-3	.	TRBJ1-6	TGCGCCAGCAGCCAAGACGGGGCAGGGGTAGACTATAATTCACCCCTCCACTTT	CASSQDGAGVDYNSPLHF
TRBD2	TRBV13	.	TRBJ2-1	TGTGCCAGCAGCTTGCGGGGGGGTGAGCAGTTCTTC	CASSLRGGEQFF
TRBD2	TRBV27	.	TRBJ2-7	TGTGCCAGCAGTTTACGGGGACTAGCGAGCTCCTACGAGCAGTACTTC	CASSLRGLASSYEQYF
TRBD2	TRBV18	.	TRBJ2-7	TGTGCCAGCTCACCCGGGACTAGCGAGGGCTACGAGCAGTACTTC	CASSPGTSEGYEQYF
TRBD1	TRBV2	.	TRBJ1-5	TGTGCCAGCTCGGGACAGGCACCGCCCCAGCATTTT	CASSGQAPPQHF
TRBD1	TRBV6-6	.	TRBJ2-5	TGTGCCAGCACCACTCGTCGGGGACAGGGAGAGACCCAGTACTTC	CASTTRRGQGETQYF
.	TRBV7-2	.	TRBJ1-3	TGTGCCAGCAGCAATCCGACAGTGACTTCCTTTAGGACTGGAAACACCATATATTTT	CASSNPTVTSFRTGNTIYF
TRBD1	TRBV5-1	.	TRBJ1-6	TGCGCCAGCAGCTTGGAGGGACAGGGTAATTCACCCCTCCACTTT	CASSLEGQGNSPLHF
.	TRBV15	.	TRBJ2-7	TGTGCCACCAGCAGAGATCTGGGCCAGAGCTCCTACGAGCAGTACTTC	CATSRDLGQSSYEQYF
TRBD2	TRBV4-2	.	TRBJ2-5	TGTGCCAGCAGCCAAGAGACTAGCGGGGGTCAAGAGACCCAGTACTTC	CASSQETSGGQETQYF
TRBD1	TRBV12-3/TRBV12-4	.	TRBJ1-2	TGTGCCAGCAGTGGGACAGGGAGCGGCTACACCTTC	CASSGTGSGYTF
.	TRBV27	.	TRBJ2-7	TGTGCCAGCAGTCTTGCGGCTACCTACGAGCAGTACTTC	CASSLAATYEQYF
.	TRBV2	.	TRBJ2-2	TGTGCCAGCGAGACGGGAGTATATCCCGGGGAGCTGTTTTTT	CASETGVYPGELFF
.	TRBV5-1	.	TRBJ1-5	TGCGCCAGCAGCTTGACCGCGGGGGATCAGCCCCAGCATTTT	CASSLTAGDQPQHF
.	TRBV7-2	.	TRBJ2-7	TGTGCCAGCAGCTTAGCGCGGTGGGGGGAAGGCTACGAGCAGTACTTC	CASSLARWGEGYEQYF
.	TRBV18	.	TRBJ1-6	TGTGCCAGCTCCGACTCCAGGGCCCTCCACTTT	CASSDSRALHF
TRBD1	TRBV5-1	.	TRBJ2-7	TGCGCCAGCAGCCTGAACGACAGGGGCGAAGAGCAGTACTTC	CASSLNDRGEEQYF
.	TRBV5-5	.	TRBJ1-6	TGTGCCAGCAGCCAGCAGGGGTCCTATAATTCACCCCTCCACTTT	CASSQQGSYNSPLHF
TRBD1	TRBV2	.	TRBJ2-5	TGTGCCAGCAGTGAGGACAGGGCGGTTGAGACCCAGTACTTC	CASSEDRAVETQYF
.	TRBV9	.	TRBJ1-1	TGTGCCAGCAGCGGAGGGGGTCTCACTGAAGCTTTCTTT	CASSGGGLTEAFF
TRBD1	TRBV5-1	.	TRBJ2-2	TGCGCCAGCAGCGCACCTACGGGGACAGGGGGTTCCGGGGAGCTGTTTTTT	CASSAPTGTGGSGELFF
.	TRBV5-1	.	TRBJ2-5	TGCGCCAGCAGCTCAACCCAGGGGTTCCAAGAGACCCAGTACTTC	CASSSTQGFQETQYF
.	TRBV5-4	.	TRBJ2-1	TGTGCCAGCAGCTTGGCGGGTAACCCGTCCTACAATGAGCAGTTCTTC	CASSLAGNPSYNEQFF
TRBD1	TRBV5-6	.	TRBJ2-5	TGTGCCAGCAGCCTCCGACAGGGTCCAGAGACCCAGTACTTC	CASSLRQGPETQYF
.	TRBV7-9	.	TRBJ2-4	TGTGCCAGCAGGGGGAGAAACATTCAGTACTTC	CASRGRNIQYF
TRBD1	TRBV28	.	TRBJ1-6	TGTGCCAGCAGCCGACAGGGGGCCAGTAGGAATTCACCCCTCCACTTT	CASSRQGASRNSPLHF
TRBD1	TRBV6-2/TRBV6-3	.	TRBJ2-3	TGTGCCAGCAGTTACTCGATAGTGGACAGGGGGCAAACAGATACGCAGTATTTT	CASSYSIVDRGQTDTQYF
.	TRBV10-3	.	TRBJ1-2	TGTGCCATCAGTGAACAGGGAAGTGGCTACACCTTC	CAISEQGSGYTF
TRBD2	TRBV2	.	TRBJ2-7	TGTGCCAGCATCTCGCTAGCGGAAATCTCCTACGAGCAGTACTTC	CASISLAEISYEQYF
TRBD1	TRBV6-2/TRBV6-3	.	TRBJ2-1	TGTGCCAGCAGTTACGGGACAGGGACAAATATGAACAATGAGCAGTTCTTC	CASSYGTGTNMNNEQFF
.	TRBV28	.	TRBJ1-2	TGTGCCAGCAGTTTACAGGGGTATGGCTACACCTTC	CASSLQGYGYTF
.	TRBV7-9	once	TRBJ2-7	TGTGCCAGCAGCTTAGAGGGTAGGGGGTCGAGTGAGCAGTACTTC	CASSLEGRGSSEQYF
.	TRBV15	.	TRBJ1-2	TGTGCCACCAGCAGAGGGGCAGGGCATAATGGCTACACCTTC	CATSRGAGHNGYTF
.	TRBV19	.	TRBJ2-7	TGTGCCAGTAGTATAGGGACTAACTACTACGAGCAGTACTTC	CASSIGTNYYEQYF
.	TRBV29-1	.	TRBJ1-2	TGCAGCGTTGAGGGGCGAGGCTATGGCTACACCTTC	CSVEGRGYGYTF
TRBD1	TRBV18	.	TRBJ1-6	TGTGCCAGCTCACGCTCGGGACAGGGGGATTCACCCCTCCACTTT	CASSRSGQGDSPLHF
TRBD1	TRBV7-9	.	TRBJ1-5	TGTGCCAGCAGTCGGACAGGGAGCAATCAGCCCCAGCATTTT	CASSRTGSNQPQHF
.	TRBV12-3/TRBV12-4	.	TRBJ1-4	TGTGCCATCCGACAGTCCATTAATGAAAAACTGTTTTTT	CAIRQSINEKLFF
TRBD2	TRBV27	.	TRBJ2-3	TGTGCCAGCAGTCTCAGAACCGGGCTAGCGGGAACAGATACGCAGTATTTT	CASSLRTGLAGTDTQYF
TRBD1	TRBV28	.	TRBJ1-1	TGTGCCAGCAGTTTAGCTGGGACAGGTATGAACACTGAAGCTTTCTTT	CASSLAGTGMNTEAFF
TRBD1	TRBV27	.	TRBJ2-3	TGTGCCAGCAGTTTAACCCCTCCGGGACAGACAACAGATACGCAGTATTTT	CASSLTPPGQTTDTQYF
.	TRBV15	.	TRBJ2-1	TGTGCCACCAGCAGACCGGGATCTCGGCGGGTTGAGCAGTTCTTC	CATSRPGSRRVEQFF